This TCR beta chain was found in a study of cytomegalovirus exposure and HLA in healthy donors. General observations from the study: Most sequenced TCRs were rare (though some public TCRs occurred in many donors). Specific recognition of CMV antigens was confirmed in vitro for a few chains (all CMV-associated).

The donors were members of the 120-subject validation cohort (separate from the approximately 670-subject first cohort). Notes on this clone: The antigen remains unidentified.

Measured with immunoSEQ multiplex PCR; TCRdb has only the in-frame clones, and not every one. This table has hundreds of thousands of clones, roughly 90% appearing once. The CDR3 spans 15 residues. Trimming removed 4 bases at V and 4 bases at J, with 17 bases between. The germline V gene has CDR1 MGHRA and CDR2 YSYEKL. The origin of this receptor is a woman younger than 30 in good health and CMV-seronegative. Input material: PBMCs. The chain combines TRBV4-1 with TRBJ2-7; a weak D match, TRBD2 (6 bases). The CDR3 nucleotides read TGCGCCAGCAGCCCAAGTTGGAGCGGGCTGTACGAGCAGTACTTC. Translated: CASSPSWSGLYEQYF.